This T cell receptor (beta chain) was sequenced during a study of OX40 agonist ivuxolimab in advanced cancers. The table came from immunoSEQ multiplex PCR; TCRdb's copy has only in-frame clones and leaves some out. The sample consists of about 78,000 clones, around 90% of them appearing once. This receptor was taken from an adult with an advanced solid tumor such as melanoma, head and neck, liver or kidney cancer. The starting material was CD4+ or CD8+ T cells sorted from blood, obtained in a trial of the OX40 agonist ivuxolimab.

As DNA, the CDR3 is TGCGCCAGCAGCCAATCTCCCGGGCCAGACAGTCTCGGCTACACCTTC. Translation: CASSQSPGPDSLGYTF. The genes are TRBV4-3 and TRBJ1-2; perhaps TRBD1 as D (5 bases). Trimming pared 2 bases from V and 8 bases from J, leaving 21 bases between. Germline lookup yields CDR1 LGHNA and CDR2 YSLEER. This CDR3 spans 16 amino acids.